These T cell receptor beta chains were read from a single sample in a study of blood T cell repertoires in COVID-19. The data were produced by immunoSEQ multiplex PCR, yet TCRdb's version contains in-frame clones alone and is incomplete. The sample shows around 18,000 clones, approximately 80% of them seen only once. The source material was peripheral blood. The receptor set was obtained from a man between 65 and 80 years old with COVID-19, enrolled during active disease. CDR3s include the opening cysteine and the closing phenylalanine or tryptophan. The D gene is left open where the match is weak. Size tells how often a clone was seen (once, few, many) or the class of an expanded clone, and some rows leave it out.

d_gene: NA; j_gene: TRBJ1-2; v_gene: TRBV19; abundance: NA; CDR3aa: CASNPVVRVGGYTF; CDR3nt: TGTGCCAGTAATCCGGTGGTCAGGGTCGGTGGCTACACCTTC
d_gene: TRBD1; j_gene: TRBJ2-7; v_gene: TRBV11-2; abundance: NA; CDR3aa: CASSTTGTGVYEQYF; CDR3nt: TGTGCCAGCAGCACCACCGGGACAGGAGTCTACGAGCAGTACTTC
d_gene: NA; j_gene: TRBJ2-3; v_gene: TRBV4-1; abundance: NA; CDR3aa: CASRSREPGDTQYF; CDR3nt: TGCGCCAGCAGGAGCAGGGAACCAGGAGATACGCAGTATTTT
d_gene: TRBD1; j_gene: TRBJ1-6; v_gene: TRBV3-1/TRBV3-2; abundance: NA; CDR3aa: CASSLGQGGSPLHF; CDR3nt: TGTGCCAGCAGCCTTGGACAGGGCGGGTCACCCCTCCACTTT
d_gene: TRBD1; j_gene: TRBJ1-5; v_gene: TRBV9; abundance: few; CDR3aa: CASSRTGNQPQHF; CDR3nt: TGTGCCAGCAGCAGGACAGGGAATCAGCCCCAGCATTTT
d_gene: NA; j_gene: TRBJ2-7; v_gene: TRBV10-3; abundance: NA; CDR3aa: CATTRTGFYEQYF; CDR3nt: TGTGCCACCACGAGAACAGGGTTTTACGAGCAGTACTTC
d_gene: NA; j_gene: TRBJ1-5; v_gene: TRBV6-5; abundance: NA; CDR3aa: CASRALWNQPQHF; CDR3nt: TGTGCCAGCAGGGCCTTGTGGAATCAGCCCCAGCATTTT
d_gene: NA; j_gene: TRBJ1-4; v_gene: TRBV6-5; abundance: NA; CDR3aa: CASSSGQTEKLFF; CDR3nt: TGTGCCAGCAGCTCGGGACAAACCGAAAAACTGTTTTTT
d_gene: NA; j_gene: TRBJ1-5; v_gene: TRBV7-8; abundance: NA; CDR3aa: CASSLLRTNNQPQHF; CDR3nt: TGTGCCAGCAGCTTACTGCGCACCAACAATCAGCCCCAGCATTTT
d_gene: NA; j_gene: TRBJ2-1; v_gene: TRBV12-3/TRBV12-4; abundance: large; CDR3aa: CASSLEGGEQFF; CDR3nt: TGTGCCAGCAGTTTAGAAGGGGGTGAGCAGTTCTTC
d_gene: TRBD1; j_gene: TRBJ2-5; v_gene: TRBV10-1; abundance: few; CDR3aa: CASSAGTGGEETQYF; CDR3nt: TGCGCCAGCAGTGCCGGGACAGGGGGCGAGGAGACCCAGTACTTC
d_gene: TRBD1; j_gene: TRBJ1-1; v_gene: TRBV19; abundance: NA; CDR3aa: CASSVRGLTEAFF; CDR3nt: TGTGCCAGTAGTGTCAGGGGGCTGACTGAAGCTTTCTTT
d_gene: NA; j_gene: TRBJ2-5; v_gene: TRBV2; abundance: NA; CDR3aa: CASSHRSVQETQYF; CDR3nt: TGTGCCAGCAGTCACAGGAGCGTGCAAGAGACCCAGTACTTC
d_gene: TRBD1; j_gene: TRBJ2-5; v_gene: TRBV3-1/TRBV3-2; abundance: NA; CDR3aa: CASSRGTGMGETQYF; CDR3nt: TGTGCCAGCAGCCGGGGGACAGGGATGGGGGAGACCCAGTACTTC
d_gene: NA; j_gene: TRBJ2-7; v_gene: TRBV7-9; abundance: NA; CDR3aa: CASSYRRGYEQYF; CDR3nt: TGTGCCAGCAGCTATCGCCGGGGTTACGAGCAGTACTTC
d_gene: TRBD2; j_gene: TRBJ2-1; v_gene: TRBV5-1; abundance: NA; CDR3aa: CASSLAGRDEQFF; CDR3nt: TGCGCCAGCAGCTTGGCAGGGAGGGATGAGCAGTTCTTC
d_gene: NA; j_gene: TRBJ2-1; v_gene: TRBV4-2; abundance: NA; CDR3aa: CASSQRDTYNEQFF; CDR3nt: TGTGCCAGCAGCCAAAGGGACACTTACAATGAGCAGTTCTTC
d_gene: TRBD1; j_gene: TRBJ1-2; v_gene: TRBV30; abundance: NA; CDR3aa: CAWSEGQVGGYTF; CDR3nt: TGTGCCTGGAGTGAGGGACAGGTTGGAGGCTACACCTTC
d_gene: NA; j_gene: TRBJ1-1; v_gene: TRBV5-6; abundance: NA; CDR3aa: CASTKNTEAFF; CDR3nt: TGTGCCAGCACCAAGAACACTGAAGCTTTCTTT
d_gene: TRBD2; j_gene: TRBJ2-1; v_gene: TRBV29-1; abundance: NA; CDR3aa: CSVEDIAGGYNEQFF; CDR3nt: TGCAGCGTTGAAGACATAGCGGGGGGCTACAATGAGCAGTTCTTC
d_gene: NA; j_gene: TRBJ1-4; v_gene: TRBV12-3/TRBV12-4; abundance: NA; CDR3aa: CASSWGDRLFF; CDR3nt: TGTGCCAGCAGTTGGGGGGATAGGCTGTTTTTT
d_gene: TRBD1; j_gene: TRBJ2-5; v_gene: TRBV5-1; abundance: NA; CDR3aa: CASSPAVMGQGAQYF; CDR3nt: TGCGCCAGCAGCCCAGCAGTGATGGGACAGGGGGCCCAGTACTTC
d_gene: TRBD1; j_gene: TRBJ2-5; v_gene: TRBV6-6; abundance: NA; CDR3aa: CASRPGQGQTQYF; CDR3nt: TGTGCCAGCAGACCGGGACAGGGGCAGACCCAGTACTTC
d_gene: NA; j_gene: TRBJ2-1; v_gene: TRBV7-2; abundance: medium-sized; CDR3aa: CASSEGLLNEQFF; CDR3nt: TGTGCCAGCAGCGAGGGACTGCTCAATGAGCAGTTCTTC